This T cell receptor (beta chain) was recovered during a study of blood T cell repertoires in COVID-19. Study information: T cells, B-cell-depleted T cells, or PBMCs provided the cDNA or gDNA that served as material.

J was trimmed by 3 bases and V by 0 bases; bases with no gene match: 3. Germline-derived CDR1 and CDR2 are SGHDT and YYEEEE. The CDR3 sequence is 16 residues long. Assay: immunoSEQ multiplex PCR; the TCRdb copy retains only in-frame clones and omits some. The profile shows 150,000 to 200,000 clones, about 87% of them singletons. Sequencing used peripheral blood. This clonotype originated in a woman in her 70s with COVID-19, enrolled during active disease. The chain employs TRBV5-6 and TRBJ2-2; 9 bases match TRBD1. The CDR3 loop is CASSLGNRGHTGELFF. CDR3 DNA sequence: TGTGCCAGCAGCTTGGGGAACAGGGGGCACACCGGGGAGCTGTTTTTT.